Below are 28 T cell receptor beta chains sequenced from a single sample in a study of cytomegalovirus exposure and HLA in healthy donors. TCRdb's copy holds only in-frame clones and misses some; the assay was immunoSEQ multiplex PCR. The sample lists around 140,000 clones, less than 95% occurring once. Sequencing was performed on PBMCs. The receptors derive from a man younger than 35 in good health and CMV-seropositive.

The chain couples TRBV18 to TRBJ1-2; TRBD1 matches 8 bases. The germline gives CDR1 KGHSH, CDR2 LQKENI. CDR3 length: 16 residues. The V and J ends lost 6 bases and 0 bases, in that order; junction bases with no gene match: 9. The DNA for the CDR3 is TGTGCCAGCTCCCCAACCCCGGACAGGGCTAACTATGGCTACACCTTC. It yields the protein CASSPTPDRANYGYTF.

The chain couples TRBV5-6 to TRBJ1-2; possible D gene TRBD1, 5 bases. Germline assignment: CDR1 SGHDT and CDR2 YYEEEE. Deletions cut 4 bases from V and 4 bases from J, with 17 bases between. The CDR3 contains 15 residues. CDR3 DNA sequence: TGTGCCAGCAGCCAAATGTCAGGGATTGGCTATGGCTACACCTTC. Residues: CASSQMSGIGYGYTF.

DNA of the CDR3: TGTGCCATCGGATTCCAGCTGAAGACAACAGATACGCAGTATTTT. Its translation is CAIGFQLKTTDTQYF. This chain uses TRBV10-3 with TRBJ2-3; D gene ambiguous. V was pared by 8 bases and J by 3 bases, with 18 bases between. Germline V CDR1 and CDR2: ENHRY, SYGVKD. The CDR3 loop spans 15 amino acids.

The V call is TRBV30, the J call TRBJ1-4, with a tentative D call TRBD1 (5 bases). V dropped 5 bases and J dropped 7 bases, with 14 bases sitting between them. The CDR3 has 13 amino acids. In germline, CDR1 is GTSNPN, CDR2 SVGIG (reference sequence). This chain's CDR3 is CAWAGGVGEKLFF. CDR3 nucleotides: TGTGCCTGGGCCGGAGGGGTAGGTGAAAAACTGTTTTTT.

This chain joins TRBV6-1 and TRBJ2-3; D call uncertain. The length of the CDR3 is 14 residues. Germline assignment: CDR1 MNHNS and CDR2 SASEGT. Trimming removed 6 bases at V and 0 bases at J, with 10 bases between. The CDR3 DNA is TGTGCCAGCAGGATACAGAGAAGCACAGATACGCAGTATTTT. Protein product: CASRIQRSTDTQYF.

The chain recombines TRBV2 with TRBJ1-5; 7 positions match TRBD1. J was trimmed by 6 bases and V by 6 bases; bases with no gene match: 14. The CDR3 length is 16 residues. Germline V CDR1 and CDR2: SNHLY, FYNNEI. CDR3 region: CASSGLSTGNGQPQHF. CDR3 nucleotides: TGTGCCAGCAGCGGTCTGTCGACAGGGAACGGTCAGCCCCAGCATTTT.

The chain uses TRBV2 and TRBJ2-5; TRBD2 aligns across 9 bases. This CDR3 region has 14 residues. Unmatched junction bases numbered 8, after V lost 8 bases and J lost 4 bases. Germline CDR1 SNHLY, CDR2 FYNNEI. This chain's CDR3 is CASGNSGSGETQYF. CDR3 DNA: TGTGCCAGCGGTAATAGCGGGAGTGGAGAGACCCAGTACTTC.

The gene calls are TRBV15 and TRBJ2-5; 13 bases align to TRBD2. Germline V gene sequence: CDR1 LNHNV, CDR2 YYDKDF (reference sequence). The CDR3 totals 16 residues. The trim removed 0 bases at V and 5 bases at J, leaving 3 bases unmatched. CDR3 nucleotide sequence: TGTGCCACCAGCAGAGATCCGGGACTAGCGGGGGAGACCCAGTACTTC. Translated: CATSRDPGLAGETQYF. The full variable domain, its missing parts supplied by reference TRBV15 and TRBJ2-5, is DAMVIQNPRYQVTQFGKPVTLSCSQTLNHNVMYWYQQKSSQAPKLLFHYYDKDFNNEADTPDNFQSRRPNTSFCFLDIRSPGLGDTAMYLCATSRDPGLAGETQYFGPGTRLLVL.

This chain joins TRBV18 and TRBJ2-5, with 9 bases identical to TRBD1. CDR3 size: 17 residues. V dropped 3 bases and J dropped 7; count of bases not matched to a gene: 15. Germline V gives CDR1 KGHSH, CDR2 LQKENI. The CDR3 sequence is CASSPFPRTGVLGTQYF. CDR3 nucleotides: TGTGCCAGCTCACCTTTCCCAAGGACAGGGGTCTTGGGGACCCAGTACTTC. The variable domain in full, with the rest retrieved from reference TRBV18 and TRBJ2-5, is NAGVMQNPRHLVRRRGQEARLRCSPMKGHSHVYWYRQLPEEGLKFMVYLQKENIIDESGMPKERFSAEFPKEGPSILRIQQVVRGDSAAYFCASSPFPRTGVLGTQYFGPGTRLLVL.

The chain has TRBV7-6 and TRBJ1-3; no definite D call. Trimming pared 4 bases from V and 0 bases from J, leaving 13 bases between. Germline assignment: CDR1 SGHVS and CDR2 FNYEAQ. This CDR3 has 16 amino acids. The CDR3 loop reads CASSSPGGSSGNTIYF. DNA of the CDR3: TGTGCCAGCAGCTCCCCGGGCGGGTCCTCTGGAAACACCATATATTTT.

The rearrangement uses TRBV9 and TRBJ1-2, with TRBD1 matching over 7 bases. Trimming at V came to 0 bases and at J to 8 bases, leaving 1 base not matched to a gene. Germline V gene lookup returns CDR1 SGDLS and CDR2 YYNGEE. This CDR3 contains 12 residues. CDR3 coding DNA: TGTGCCAGCAGCGTAGTAGGGGGCGGCTACACCTTC. The encoded protein is CASSVVGGGYTF.

The chain is built from TRBV10-3 and TRBJ2-1, with TRBD2 matching over 8 bases. The CDR3 sequence is 15 residues long. Germline CDR1 reads ENHRY; CDR2 reads SYGVKD. With 2 bases clipped from V and 5 bases from J, the junction kept 5 bases outside the gene matches. The CDR3 DNA reads TGTGCCATCAGTGAGAGTGGGACTAGACACAATGAGCAGTTCTTC. Protein sequence: CAISESGTRHNEQFF.

The rearrangement uses TRBV5-1 and TRBJ1-3; no definite D call. This CDR3 has 14 amino acids. Germline values: CDR1 SGHRS, CDR2 YFSETQ. Trimming took 1 base from V and 0 from J, leaving 5 bases between them. CDR3 DNA: TGCGCCAGCAGCTTGTTCTCCTCTGGAAACACCATATATTTT. This encodes CASSLFSSGNTIYF.

Notes on this clone: The sample carries other DNA sequences with the same CDR3. The chain carries TRBV19 and TRBJ1-5; the match to TRBD1 covers 8 bases. This CDR3 spans 14 amino acids. Germline values: CDR1 LNHDA, CDR2 SQIVND (reference sequence). J lost 2 bases, V lost 6 bases, and 3 bases had no gene match. CDR3 sequence reads: CASSPTGGNQPQHF. CDR3 nucleotide sequence: TGTGCCAGTAGCCCGACAGGGGGCAATCAGCCCCAGCATTTT.

This clone showed up just once. The chain combines TRBV5-1 with TRBJ2-7, with 9 bases that match TRBD1. V gave up 2 bases and J gave up 6 bases; unmatched junction bases: 6. This CDR3 is 14 amino acids long. The germline CDR1 and CDR2 sequences are SGHRS and YFSETQ. The CDR3 loop reads CASSFWDRAAEQYF. The CDR3 coding sequence is TGCGCCAGCAGCTTCTGGGACAGGGCGGCCGAGCAGTACTTC.

The rearrangement links TRBV7-8 to TRBJ1-4; tentatively, D is TRBD1 (5 bases). Germline assignment: CDR1 SGHVS and CDR2 FQNEAQ. Trimming removed 3 bases from V and 7 bases from J, with 15 bases in between. This CDR3 comprises 15 residues. The CDR3 region is CASSFGGVQGEKLFF. CDR3 sequence (DNA): TGTGCCAGCAGCTTCGGCGGGGTTCAGGGTGAAAAACTGTTTTTT.

The chain recombines TRBV2 with TRBJ2-7, with D hard to call. Germline V lookup: CDR1 SNHLY, CDR2 FYNNEI. V lost 4 bases to trimming and J lost 7 bases, with 8 bases between them. This CDR3 contains 11 residues. CDR3 DNA sequence: TGTGCCAGCAGTGTCACGCGTGAGCAGTACTTC. Amino acid sequence: CASSVTREQYF.

The J gene is TRBJ2-3, the V gene TRBV27, with TRBD1 matching over 7 bases. The CDR3 runs to 15 residues. Losses at the gene ends were 6 bases for V and 4 bases for J; bases not matched to a gene: 10. Looked up from germline, CDR1 is MNHEY and CDR2 is SMNVEV (reference sequence). CDR3 nucleotides: TGTGCCAGCAGCCTTAGACAGGGATCCCCAGATACGCAGTATTTT. Translation gives CASSLRQGSPDTQYF.

CDR3 coding DNA: TGTGCCAGCAGCTTAGACCTCGGACTAGCCAAAAACATTCAGTACTTC. The encoded protein is CASSLDLGLAKNIQYF. This chain links TRBV7-9 with TRBJ2-4, with a weak D call TRBD2 (5 bases). The CDR3 loop spans 16 amino acids. Trimming took off 1 base at V and 0 bases at J, with 10 bases between the two ends. Germline values: CDR1 SEHNR, CDR2 FQNEAQ (reference sequence).

Only one count was recorded for this clone. The chain uses TRBV7-9 and TRBJ1-3; no clear D. Trimming stripped 3 bases from V and 0 bases from J, with 3 bases between. This CDR3 contains 13 residues. CDR1 SEHNR and CDR2 FQNEAQ come from the germline V gene (reference sequence). The CDR3 DNA is TGTGCCAGCAGCTTCAACTCTGGAAACACCATATATTTT. Amino acids: CASSFNSGNTIYF.

This chain's CDR3 is CASSQGTSDLNEQFF. For the CDR3, the DNA is TGCGCCAGCAGCCAGGGGACTAGCGATCTGAATGAGCAGTTCTTC. V gene TRBV4-1 combines with J gene TRBJ2-1; 10 bases agree with TRBD2. The ends lost 3 bases at V and 7 bases at J; junction bases unmatched: 6. The CDR3 contains 15 residues. Germline CDR1 and CDR2: MGHRA and YSYEKL.

V usage is TRBV4-1 and J usage is TRBJ2-7; D is unclear. Germline loops: CDR1 MGHRA, CDR2 YSYEKL. The CDR3 is made up of 12 amino acids. V lost 0 bases and J 3 bases, leaving 3 bases between the germline ends. Here the CDR3 reads CASSQDYYEQYF. CDR3 DNA: TGCGCCAGCAGCCAAGACTACTACGAGCAGTACTTC.

The chain is built from TRBV27 and TRBJ2-4; TRBD1 aligns across 7 bases. CDR3 length equals 15 residues. Losses at the gene ends were 6 bases for V and 0 bases for J; bases not matched to a gene: 5. Per germline, CDR1 MNHEY and CDR2 SMNVEV (reference sequence). For the CDR3, the DNA is TGTGCCAGCAGGGGGACAGTTTTAGCCAAAAACATTCAGTACTTC. Amino acid sequence: CASRGTVLAKNIQYF.

V gene TRBV5-8 combines with J gene TRBJ1-5; D call uncertain. Trimming pared 4 bases from V and 3 bases from J, leaving 11 bases between. The CDR3 runs to 14 residues. The V gene's germline CDR1 is SGHTS and CDR2 YDEGEE. The CDR3 sequence is CASSAGSYNQPQHF. The CDR3 nucleotides are TGTGCCAGCAGCGCCGGGTCATACAATCAGCCCCAGCATTTT.

The chain carries TRBV10-3 and TRBJ2-5; perhaps TRBD1 as D (7 bases). Germline V gene lookup returns CDR1 ENHRY and CDR2 SYGVKD. The CDR3 contains 18 residues. V lost 0 bases, J lost 5 bases, and 22 bases lay in between. DNA for the CDR3: TGTGCCATCAGTGAGTCGGCTGGAAGGCGGGAACAGGGGGAGACCCAGTACTTC. This sequence encodes CAISESAGRREQGETQYF.

The CDR3 sequence: CASSLTVDGEKLFF. The CDR3 DNA reads TGTGCCAGCAGTCTGACAGTGGATGGTGAAAAACTGTTTTTT. V usage is TRBV27 and J usage is TRBJ1-4; tentatively, D is TRBD1 (5 bases). V was pared by 5 bases and J by 7 bases, with 14 bases between. Germline loops: CDR1 MNHEY, CDR2 SMNVEV (reference sequence). The CDR3 consists of 14 residues.

The chain carries TRBV28 and TRBJ2-3; 7 bases map to TRBD1. Germline lookup yields CDR1 MDHEN and CDR2 SYDVKM. J gave up 6 bases and V 2 bases, and 8 bases lay outside the gene matches. The CDR3 runs to 15 residues. As DNA, the CDR3 is TGTGCCAGCAGTTTAACAGGGGACCCAGGGGATACGCAGTATTTT. Its protein product is CASSLTGDPGDTQYF. The whole variable domain, remainder taken from reference TRBV28 and TRBJ2-3, is DVKVTQSSRYLVKRTGEKVFLECVQDMDHENMFWYRQDPGLGLRLIYFSYDVKMKEKGDIPEGYSVSREKKERFSLILESASTNQTSMYLCASSLTGDPGDTQYFGPGTRLTVL.

The rearrangement links TRBV7-9 to TRBJ2-3, with TRBD2 matching over 14 bases. With V trimmed by 2 bases and J by 4 bases, 8 bases remained unmatched. CDR3 length: 18 residues. CDR1 is SEHNR, CDR2 FQNEAQ, per germline (reference sequence). The CDR3 nucleotides are TGTGCCAGCAGCTTACTGGGGACTAGCGGGAGAGGATCAGATACGCAGTATTTT. This encodes CASSLLGTSGRGSDTQYF.